One TCR beta chain is described in this entry. The target antigen is unknown. The CDR3 length is 16 residues. V was trimmed by 2 bases and J by 3 bases, leaving 13 bases between them. The data were produced by immunoSEQ multiplex PCR, yet TCRdb's version contains in-frame clones alone and is incomplete. The table shows some 10,000 clones, with 65% to 90% occurring only once. This sample is part of a study of STAT3 mutations in large granular lymphocyte leukemia. Study-level points and caveats: In T-cell large granular lymphocyte leukemia, about half of patients showed multiple immunodominant subclonotypes. Clonal expansion was inferred from samples taken at other timepoints.

This TCR came from a man aged 80 or over with T-cell large granular lymphocyte leukemia. Some clones in this sample may be carry-over from other donors' samples. The specimen was peripheral blood mononuclear cells. This chain links TRBV23-1 with TRBJ1-4; no firm D call. TRBV23-1 is known as an ORF, though its function is uncertain. The CDR3 spells CASSQGEGWANEKLFF. Here the CDR3 DNA reads TGCGCCAGCAGTCAAGGCGAGGGCTGGGCTAATGAAAAACTGTTTTTT.